These 27 T cell receptor beta chains were sequenced from one sample in a study of regulatory T cells in long-lasting Graves disease (dated by TCRdb to the early 2020s). Taken with the paper, the label for time point translates to: newly diagnosed GD, antithyroid drugs for less than 3 months. RNA was extracted from PBMCs in TRIzol for both TCR sequencing and RNA sequencing. To prepare the library, multiplex PCR was applied. Sequencing was carried out with an Illumina HiSeq 4000. TCR beta libraries were built with iRepertoire HTBI primers and Arm-PCR amplification of CDR3 regions. The public sequencing data were trimmed at Q25 with fastp and processed into clonotypes with MiXCR by TCRdb, which kept only in-frame beta chains. Rows with one shared CDR3 protein collapse into an entry with the most common genes and DNA. The sample includes a few hundred thousand distinct CDR3 sequences, with approximately 12% observed a single time. The biggest ten clones account for 18% of the sample.

The data also belong to a second study, concerning T cells in Graves' hyperthyroidism and ophthalmopathy.

The sample in question was peripheral blood mononuclear cells (PBMCs), obtained at new diagnosis, from a patient treated with antithyroid drugs. The receptors shown here come from a woman under 30 with Graves disease. Donor details come from another sample of the same person, matched by shared clones.

This sequence joins TRBV15 and TRBJ2-1; 9 nucleotides agree with TRBD2. The CDR3 covers 15 residues. Germline V gene lookup returns CDR1 LNHNV and CDR2 YYDKDF (reference sequence). V trimming: 1 base; J trimming: 10 bases; junction bases outside the gene matches: 8. This CDR3 reads CATSRGASGMGEQFF. The CDR3 DNA reads as TGTGCCACCAGCAGAGGGGCTAGCGGGATGGGAGAGCAGTTCTTC.

This clonotype showed up many times. The rearrangement uses TRBV6-1 and TRBJ1-4; D may be TRBD1 (6 bases). V was clipped by 6 bases and J by 5 bases, with 13 bases between them. CDR1 is MNHNS, CDR2 SASEGT, per germline. This CDR3 contains 14 residues. CDR3 amino acids: CASRSGQRNEKLFF. The CDR3 DNA follows: TGTGCCAGCAGATCCGGACAGCGAAATGAAAAACTGTTTTTT.

This clonotype occurred many times. The chain uses TRBV7-9 and TRBJ1-1; D is unresolved. The CDR3 runs 14 residues. Germline values: CDR1 SEHNR, CDR2 FQNEAQ (reference sequence). Trimming took off 1 base at V and 1 base at J, with 7 bases between the two ends. The DNA of the CDR3 is TGTGCCAGCAGCTTAGGGTTCGGGAACACTGAAGCTTTCTTT. Its translation is CASSLGFGNTEAFF.

Turning to this clonotype: A much larger clone lies a single base off, so this may be a read error. V usage is TRBV5-1 and J usage is TRBJ1-5; D gene ambiguous. Per germline, CDR1 SGHRS and CDR2 YFSETQ. This CDR3 contains 15 residues. The chain's CDR3 is CASNLAGVYNQPQHF. The DNA of the CDR3 is TGCGCCAGCAACTTGGCCGGGGTGTACAATCAGCCCCAGCATTTT.

This clonotype was seen ten or more times. The chain combines TRBV29-1 with TRBJ2-2, with D possibly being TRBD2 (6 bases). With 4 bases removed from V and 6 bases from J, the gap between germline ends came to 15 bases. The germline V gene encodes CDR1 SQVTM and CDR2 ANQGSEA. The CDR3 sequence is 14 residues long. DNA of the CDR3: TGCAGCGTTGTCGGCGGGACCACGGCCGGGGAGCTGTTTTTT. Its translation: CSVVGGTTAGELFF.

This clonotype has at least ten counts. The chain has TRBV30 and TRBJ2-1; unclear D gene. Germline CDR1 GTSNPN, CDR2 SVGIG (reference sequence). This CDR3 is 15 amino acids long. V gave up 2 bases and J gave up 4 bases, with 15 bases separating them. The CDR3: CAWSRRYLIYNEQFF. Here the CDR3 DNA reads TGTGCCTGGAGTAGGAGATATCTAATATACAATGAGCAGTTCTTC.

This clonotype was counted a few times. The V and J genes are TRBV20-1 and TRBJ1-1; weak D call: TRBD1 (5 bases). CDR1 is DFQATT, CDR2 SNEGSKA, per germline (reference sequence). The length of the CDR3 is 11 residues. The V gene lost 6 bases and the J gene lost 4 bases, with 9 bases spanning the gap. The DNA for the CDR3 is TGCAGTGCCCCGGGGGGCACTGAAGCTTTCTTT. Translating it yields CSAPGGTEAFF.

This clonotype was seen at least ten times. The J gene is TRBJ2-7, the V gene TRBV20-1; TRBD1 matches at 7 bases. Per the germline V gene, CDR1 is DFQATT and CDR2 is SNEGSKA (reference sequence). The ends lost 3 bases at V and 4 bases at J; junction bases unmatched: 12. The CDR3 is made up of 15 amino acids. This chain's CDR3 is CSASSGDRVGYEQYF. The DNA for the CDR3 is TGCAGTGCTAGCTCCGGTGACAGGGTTGGGTACGAGCAGTACTTC.

This clonotype has at least ten counts. This chain links TRBV12-3 or TRBV12-4 with TRBJ2-1, with TRBD2 matching over 11 bases. The CDR3 contains 18 residues. V gave up 5 bases and J gave up 5 bases; unmatched junction bases: 14. The CDR3 region is CASSRLGGTSGHDNEQFF. DNA of the CDR3: TGTGCCAGCAGTAGATTAGGTGGGACTAGCGGTCACGACAATGAGCAGTTCTTC.

This clonotype was detected a few times. The chain joins TRBV29-1 to TRBJ1-2; TRBD1 is a possible D gene (6 bases). Trimming removed 4 bases from V and 8 bases from J, with 17 bases in between. This CDR3 has 13 amino acids. CDR1 SQVTM and CDR2 ANQGSEA come from the germline V gene. The CDR3, as DNA: TGCAGCGTTGGGCTCGGGCTAAGGGGGGGCTACACCTTC. The encoded protein is CSVGLGLRGGYTF.

This clonotype was seen ten or more times. The V gene is TRBV7-2, the J gene TRBJ2-7; no firm D call. The CDR3 is made up of 14 amino acids. CDR1 SGHTA and CDR2 FQGNSA come from the germline V gene. Trimming left V 2 bases short and J 0 bases short, with 8 bases between. In DNA, the CDR3 is TGTGCCAGCAGCTTATATGGTAGCTCCTACGAGCAGTACGTC. It is translated as CASSLYGSSYEQYV.

This clonotype appeared a few times. The chain recombines TRBV19 with TRBJ2-5; either TRBD1 or TRBD2 may fit D (5 bases each). TRBJ2-1 explains the end of the DNA better; the J call may be wrong. Germline V gene lookup returns CDR1 LNHDA and CDR2 SQIVND (reference sequence). The CDR3 extends over 14 amino acids. CDR3 amino acids: CASSIGGWAAEQFF. The CDR3 DNA reads TGTGCCAGTAGTATAGGGGGGTGGGCGGCCGAGCAGTTCTTC.

Concerning this clonotype itself: A much larger clone lies one base from this, so it may be a read error. Here the CDR3 reads CASSHLRLAGELPQETQYF. In nucleotides, the CDR3 is TGTGCCAGCAGTCACCTTCGACTAGCGGGAGAGCTACCGCAGGAGACCCAGTACTTC. The chain carries TRBV12-3 or TRBV12-4 and TRBJ2-1, with 12 bases fitting TRBD2. The DNA end is more similar to TRBJ2-5, so the J call may be wrong. The CDR3 loop spans 19 amino acids.

J is TRBJ1-3 and V is TRBV20-1; weak D call: TRBD1 (6 bases). V gave up 4 bases and J gave up 2 bases, with 15 bases separating them. Germline-derived CDR1 and CDR2 are DFQATT and SNEGSKA (reference sequence). The CDR3 has 15 amino acids. The CDR3: CSANRKTGAGNTIYF. CDR3 DNA sequence: TGCAGTGCTAACCGCAAGACAGGCGCTGGAAACACCATATATTTT.

This clonotype was seen many times. V gene TRBV20-1 combines with J gene TRBJ1-2; no reliable D call. V gave up 3 bases and J gave up 0 bases, with 17 bases separating them. The CDR3 runs to 16 residues. Germline V CDR1 and CDR2: DFQATT, SNEGSKA (reference sequence). This CDR3 is CSASKSRRGANYGYTF. The DNA for the CDR3 is TGCAGTGCTAGTAAGTCTAGACGGGGAGCTAACTATGGCTACACCTTC.

This clonotype has ten or more counts. The chain has TRBV27 and TRBJ1-3, with D unresolved. Trimming removed 0 bases from V and 0 bases from J, with 6 bases in between. Per germline, CDR1 MNHEY and CDR2 SMNVEV (reference sequence). The CDR3 covers 15 residues. CDR3 coding DNA: TGTGCCAGCAGTTTATCGGGGAGCTCTGGAAACACCATATATTTT. Translated: CASSLSGSSGNTIYF.

This clonotype was counted at least ten times. The rearrangement links TRBV4-1 to TRBJ2-2; 8 nucleotides agree with TRBD2. Germline CDR1 MGHRA, CDR2 YSYEKL. The length of the CDR3 is 15 residues. V shed 3 bases and J 7 bases; nucleotides not matched to a gene: 7. This chain's CDR3 is CASSHPGLGVGELFF. DNA of the CDR3: TGCGCCAGCAGCCACCCGGGACTAGGGGTCGGGGAGCTGTTTTTT.

This clonotype has ten or more counts. The rearrangement joins TRBV5-1 to TRBJ2-2; D ambiguous. The CDR3 is 16 residues long. CDR1 SGHRS and CDR2 YFSETQ come from the germline V gene. The V and J ends lost 1 base and 2 bases respectively, with 12 bases between them. CDR3 in DNA: TGCGCCAGCAGCTTGAGGCAGGTAGAAAACACCGGGGAGCTGTTTTTT. This encodes CASSLRQVENTGELFF.

The table lists this clonotype with many counts. V is TRBV20-1 and J is TRBJ1-5, with D possibly being TRBD1 (5 bases). The CDR3 is 13 residues long. Germline loops: CDR1 DFQATT, CDR2 SNEGSKA (reference sequence). V lost 4 bases and J lost 7, with 14 bases in between. The CDR3 protein is CSATPRVLQPQHF. As DNA, the CDR3 is TGCAGTGCTACACCCAGGGTCCTCCAGCCCCAGCATTTT.

This clonotype was observed many times. The genes are TRBV20-1 and TRBJ2-4; the D gene is possibly TRBD2 (5 bases). The CDR3 totals 16 residues. CDR1 DFQATT and CDR2 SNEGSKA come from the germline V gene (reference sequence). Trimming removed 2 bases from V and 0 bases from J, with 14 bases in between. The CDR3 loop is CSARIVLGVAKNIQYF. CDR3 DNA: TGCAGTGCTAGAATCGTCCTCGGGGTAGCCAAAAACATTCAGTACTTC.

This clonotype was picked up many times. The chain has TRBV28 and TRBJ1-1; D ambiguous. Germline loops: CDR1 MDHEN, CDR2 SYDVKM. Trimming took off 8 bases at V and 4 bases at J, with 11 bases between the two ends. This CDR3 has 12 residues. The chain's CDR3 is CASSRPTTEAFF. The CDR3 DNA reads TGTGCCAGCTCCCGGCCGACCACTGAAGCTTTCTTT.

V and J are TRBV13 and TRBJ2-3, with D unresolved. The V and J ends lost 0 bases and 6 bases respectively, with 13 bases between them. Germline-derived CDR1 and CDR2 are PRHDT and FYEKMQ (reference sequence). The CDR3 totals 15 residues. As DNA, the CDR3 is TGTGCCAGCAGCTTAGGAGGGCTACGGCAGGATACGCAGTATTTT. This translates into CASSLGGLRQDTQYF.

This clonotype has just a few counts. The V call is TRBV20-1, the J call TRBJ1-1; D uncertain. Trimming removed 1 base at V and 7 bases at J, with 7 bases between. The CDR3 runs 11 residues. Germline values: CDR1 DFQATT, CDR2 SNEGSKA (reference sequence). The CDR3 DNA reads as TGCAGTGCTAGAGTTAGGAATGAAGCTTTCTTT. This encodes CSARVRNEAFF.

This clonotype was observed a few times. This chain links TRBV20-1 with TRBJ1-5; D not certain. V was cut by 3 bases and J by 6 bases, with 12 bases left in between. The CDR3 is 13 residues long. In germline, CDR1 is DFQATT, CDR2 SNEGSKA (reference sequence). The CDR3 DNA reads as TGCAGTGCTAGTTTAGGGTCTGTTCAGCCCCAGCATTTT. Its translation is CSASLGSVQPQHF.

In its sample, this clonotype was seen many times. V gene TRBV2 combines with J gene TRBJ1-4; no clear D. This CDR3 spans 14 amino acids. The V and J ends lost 4 bases and 5 bases respectively, with 11 bases between them. The germline gives CDR1 SNHLY, CDR2 FYNNEI. CDR3 in amino acids: CASSARRANEKLFF. As DNA, the CDR3 is TGTGCCAGCAGTGCAAGGAGGGCCAATGAAAAACTGTTTTTT.

In its sample, this clonotype was seen many times. The chain uses TRBV5-1 and TRBJ2-7, with 10 bases identical to TRBD1. From germline, CDR1 is SGHRS and CDR2 YFSETQ. This CDR3 contains 14 residues. After removal of 4 bases from V and 3 bases from J, the junction contained 4 bases not matched to a gene. The chain's CDR3 is CASSPGTGVYEQYF. The CDR3 nucleotides are TGCGCCAGCAGCCCGGGGACAGGGGTCTACGAGCAGTACTTC. The variable domain in full, completed from reference TRBV5-1 and TRBJ2-7, reads KAGVTQTPRYLIKTRGQQVTLSCSPISGHRSVSWYQQTPGQGLQFLFEYFSETQRNKGNFPGRFSGRQFSNSRSEMNVSTLELGDSALYLCASSPGTGVYEQYFGPGTRLTVT.

This clonotype was seen repeatedly, ten times or more. The chain links TRBV2 to TRBJ2-1, with D possibly TRBD2 on 5 matching bases. Trimming left V 5 bases short and J 6 bases short, with 14 bases between. Germline CDR1 is SNHLY and CDR2 is FYNNEI. This CDR3 has 14 residues. CDR3 in DNA: TGTGCCAGCAGTTACAGCCTTGAGGGCAATGAGCAGTTCTTC. Amino acid sequence: CASSYSLEGNEQFF.